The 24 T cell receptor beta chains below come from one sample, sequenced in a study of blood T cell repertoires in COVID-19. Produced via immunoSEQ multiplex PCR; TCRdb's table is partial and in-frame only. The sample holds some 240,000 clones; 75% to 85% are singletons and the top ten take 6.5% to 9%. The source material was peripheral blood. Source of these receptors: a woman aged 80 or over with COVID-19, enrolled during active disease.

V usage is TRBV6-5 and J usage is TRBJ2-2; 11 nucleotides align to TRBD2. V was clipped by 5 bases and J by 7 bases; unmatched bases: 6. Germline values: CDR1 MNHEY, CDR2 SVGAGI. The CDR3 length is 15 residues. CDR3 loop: CASSTSGSYGGELFF. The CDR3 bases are TGTGCCAGCAGTACTAGCGGGAGCTATGGCGGGGAGCTGTTTTTT.

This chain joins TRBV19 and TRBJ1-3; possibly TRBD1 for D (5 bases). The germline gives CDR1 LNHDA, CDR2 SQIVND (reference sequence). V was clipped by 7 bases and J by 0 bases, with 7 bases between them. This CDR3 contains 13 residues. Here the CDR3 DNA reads TGTGCCAGTAAGGACAACTCTGGAAACACCATATATTTT. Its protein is CASKDNSGNTIYF. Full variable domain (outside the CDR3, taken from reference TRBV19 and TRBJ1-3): DGGITQSPKYLFRKEGQNVTLSCEQNLNHDAMYWYRQDPGQGLRLIYYSQIVNDFQKGDIAEGYSVSREKKESFPLTVTSAQKNPTAFYLCASKDNSGNTIYFGEGSWLTVV.

CDR3 nucleotide sequence: TGTGCCAGCAGCTTGGGCAGGAACACTGAAGCTTTCTTT. Translating gives CASSLGRNTEAFF. This sequence joins TRBV7-2 and TRBJ1-1; no clear D. V lost 3 bases, J lost 1 base, and 6 bases lay in between. The germline V gene encodes CDR1 SGHTA and CDR2 FQGNSA. The length of the CDR3 is 13 residues.

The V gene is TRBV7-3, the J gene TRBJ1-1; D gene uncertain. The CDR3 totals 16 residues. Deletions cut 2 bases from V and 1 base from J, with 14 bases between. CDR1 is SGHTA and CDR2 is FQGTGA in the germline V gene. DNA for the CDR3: TGTGCCAGCAGCTTACCTCTCCCACACGCGAACACTGAAGCTTTCTTT. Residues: CASSLPLPHANTEAFF.

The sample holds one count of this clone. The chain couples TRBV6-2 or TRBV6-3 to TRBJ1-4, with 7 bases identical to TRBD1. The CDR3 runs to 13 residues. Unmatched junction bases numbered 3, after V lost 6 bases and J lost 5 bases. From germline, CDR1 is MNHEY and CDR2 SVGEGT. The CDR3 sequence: CASSPTGNEKLFF. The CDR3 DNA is TGTGCCAGCAGCCCGACAGGGAATGAAAAACTGTTTTTT.

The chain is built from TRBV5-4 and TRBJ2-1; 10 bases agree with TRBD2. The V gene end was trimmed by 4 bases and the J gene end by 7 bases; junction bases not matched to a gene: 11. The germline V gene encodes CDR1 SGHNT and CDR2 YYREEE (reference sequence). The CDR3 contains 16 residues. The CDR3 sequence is CASSPREAGGRNEQFF. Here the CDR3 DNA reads TGTGCCAGCAGCCCGCGGGAAGCGGGGGGGAGGAATGAGCAGTTCTTC.

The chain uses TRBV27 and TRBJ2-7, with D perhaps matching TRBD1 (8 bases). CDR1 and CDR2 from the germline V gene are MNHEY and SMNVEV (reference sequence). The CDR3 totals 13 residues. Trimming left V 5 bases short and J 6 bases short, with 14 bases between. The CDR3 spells CASSRQGRAEQYF. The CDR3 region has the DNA TGTGCCAGCAGTCGACAGGGGAGGGCCGAGCAGTACTTC.

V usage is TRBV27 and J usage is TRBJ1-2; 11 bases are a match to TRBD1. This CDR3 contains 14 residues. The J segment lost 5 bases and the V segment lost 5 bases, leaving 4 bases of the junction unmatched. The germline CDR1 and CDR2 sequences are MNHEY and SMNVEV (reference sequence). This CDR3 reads CASSTDRGLYGYTF. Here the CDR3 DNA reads TGTGCCAGCAGTACGGACAGGGGGCTGTATGGCTACACCTTC.

The CDR3 sequence: CAWSVEGANEQFF. The CDR3 region has the DNA TGTGCCTGGAGTGTAGAAGGGGCCAATGAGCAGTTCTTC. The chain combines TRBV30 with TRBJ2-1; tentatively, D is TRBD1 (5 bases). The length of the CDR3 is 13 residues. V lost 0 bases, J lost 6 bases, and 9 bases lay in between. The germline gives CDR1 GTSNPN, CDR2 SVGIG (reference sequence).

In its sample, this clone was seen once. CDR3 bases: TGTGCCAGCAGTTCCCCCCAGGGGGCCTATGAGACCCAGTACTTC. This translates into CASSSPQGAYETQYF. The chain links TRBV5-4 to TRBJ2-5; 8 bases align to TRBD1. V dropped 5 bases and J dropped 5; count of bases not matched to a gene: 11. The CDR3 sequence is 15 residues long. CDR1 SGHNT and CDR2 YYREEE come from the germline V gene (reference sequence).

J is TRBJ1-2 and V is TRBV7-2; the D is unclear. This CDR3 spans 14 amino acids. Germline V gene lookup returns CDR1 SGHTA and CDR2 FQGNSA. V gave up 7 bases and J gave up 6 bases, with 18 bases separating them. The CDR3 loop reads CASTPAGIGNGYTF. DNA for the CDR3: TGTGCCAGCACCCCGGCGGGTATTGGAAATGGCTACACCTTC. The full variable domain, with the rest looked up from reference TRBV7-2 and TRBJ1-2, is GAGVSQSPSNKVTEKGKDVELRCDPISGHTALYWYRQSLGQGLEFLIYFQGNSAPDKSGLPSDRFSAERTGGSVSTLTIQRTQQEDSAVYLCASTPAGIGNGYTFGSGTRLTVV.

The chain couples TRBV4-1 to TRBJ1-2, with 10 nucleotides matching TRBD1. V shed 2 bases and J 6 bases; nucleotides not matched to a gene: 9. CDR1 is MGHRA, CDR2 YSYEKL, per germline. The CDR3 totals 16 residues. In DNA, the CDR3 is TGCGCCAGCAGCCAACAGATGCTAGGGACAGGGGATGGCTACACCTTC. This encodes CASSQQMLGTGDGYTF.

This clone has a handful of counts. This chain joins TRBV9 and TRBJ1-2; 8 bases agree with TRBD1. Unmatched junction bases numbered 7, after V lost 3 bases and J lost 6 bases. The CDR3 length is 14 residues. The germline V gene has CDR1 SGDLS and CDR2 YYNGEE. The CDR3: CASSGGQGGNGYTF. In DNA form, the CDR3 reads TGTGCCAGCAGCGGTGGACAGGGCGGGAATGGCTACACCTTC.

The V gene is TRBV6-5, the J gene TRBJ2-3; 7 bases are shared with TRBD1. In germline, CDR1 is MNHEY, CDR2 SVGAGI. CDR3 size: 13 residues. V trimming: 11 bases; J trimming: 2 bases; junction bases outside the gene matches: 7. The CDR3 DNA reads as TGTGCCTCCCGGGACAGCAACACAGATACGCAGTATTTT. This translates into CASRDSNTDTQYF.

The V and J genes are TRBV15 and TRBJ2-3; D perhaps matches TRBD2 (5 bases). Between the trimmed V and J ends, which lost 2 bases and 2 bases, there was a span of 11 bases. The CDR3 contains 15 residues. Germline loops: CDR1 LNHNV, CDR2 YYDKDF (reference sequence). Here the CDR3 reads CATSRTGIFTDTQYF. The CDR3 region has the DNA TGTGCCACCAGCAGAACGGGGATATTCACAGATACGCAGTATTTT.

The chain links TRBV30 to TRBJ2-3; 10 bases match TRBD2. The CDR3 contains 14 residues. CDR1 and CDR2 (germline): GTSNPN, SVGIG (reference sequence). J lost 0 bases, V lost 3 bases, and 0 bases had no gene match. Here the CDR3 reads CAWRTSGSTDTQYF. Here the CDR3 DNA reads TGTGCCTGGAGGACTAGCGGGAGCACAGATACGCAGTATTTT.

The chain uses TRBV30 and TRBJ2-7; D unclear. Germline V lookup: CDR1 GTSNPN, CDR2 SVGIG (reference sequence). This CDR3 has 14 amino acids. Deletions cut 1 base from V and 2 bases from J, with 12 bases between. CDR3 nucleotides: TGTGCCTGGAGTGAAAACCGGGTCGCCTACGAGCAGTACTTC. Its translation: CAWSENRVAYEQYF.

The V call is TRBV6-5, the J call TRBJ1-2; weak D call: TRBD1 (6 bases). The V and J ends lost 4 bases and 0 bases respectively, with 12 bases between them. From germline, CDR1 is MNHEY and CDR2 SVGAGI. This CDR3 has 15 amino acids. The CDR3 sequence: CASSSGTKSNYGYTF. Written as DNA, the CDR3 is TGTGCCAGCAGTTCCGGGACAAAGTCTAACTATGGCTACACCTTC.

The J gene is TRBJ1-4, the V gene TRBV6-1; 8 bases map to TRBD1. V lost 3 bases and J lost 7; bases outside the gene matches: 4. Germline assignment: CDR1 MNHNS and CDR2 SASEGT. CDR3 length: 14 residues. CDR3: CASSDGRGLEKLFF. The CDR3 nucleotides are TGTGCCAGCAGTGACGGCAGGGGGCTTGAAAAACTGTTTTTT.

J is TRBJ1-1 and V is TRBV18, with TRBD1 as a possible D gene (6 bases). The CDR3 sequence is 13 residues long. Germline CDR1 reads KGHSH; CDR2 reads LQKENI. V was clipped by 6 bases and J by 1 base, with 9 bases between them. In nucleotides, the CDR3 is TGTGCCAGCTCGCTGGGGGCGAACACTGAAGCTTTCTTT. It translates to CASSLGANTEAFF.

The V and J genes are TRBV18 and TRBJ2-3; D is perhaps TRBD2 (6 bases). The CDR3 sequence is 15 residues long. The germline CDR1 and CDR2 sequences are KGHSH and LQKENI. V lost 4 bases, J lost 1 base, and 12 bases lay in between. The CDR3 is CASSLKEGGTDTQYF. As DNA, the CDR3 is TGTGCCAGCTCACTTAAGGAGGGTGGCACAGATACGCAGTATTTT. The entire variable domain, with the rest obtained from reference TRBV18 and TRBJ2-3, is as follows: NAGVMQNPRHLVRRRGQEARLRCSPMKGHSHVYWYRQLPEEGLKFMVYLQKENIIDESGMPKERFSAEFPKEGPSILRIQQVVRGDSAAYFCASSLKEGGTDTQYFGPGTRLTVL.

The CDR3 DNA sequence: TGTGCCAGCAGCTTACTCGGCGGGGGTCCAATGAACACTGAAGCTTTCTTT. Its protein product is CASSLLGGGPMNTEAFF. The rearrangement links TRBV7-9 to TRBJ1-1; D might be TRBD1 (5 bases). V lost 2 bases and J 0 bases, leaving 16 bases between the germline ends. The CDR3 totals 17 residues. Germline V gene data show CDR1 as SEHNR and CDR2 as FQNEAQ (reference sequence).

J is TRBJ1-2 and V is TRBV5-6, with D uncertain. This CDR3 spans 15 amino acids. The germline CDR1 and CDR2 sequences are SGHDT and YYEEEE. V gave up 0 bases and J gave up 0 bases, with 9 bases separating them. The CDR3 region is CASSLDGEANYGYTF. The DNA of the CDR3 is TGTGCCAGCAGCTTGGACGGGGAAGCTAACTATGGCTACACCTTC.

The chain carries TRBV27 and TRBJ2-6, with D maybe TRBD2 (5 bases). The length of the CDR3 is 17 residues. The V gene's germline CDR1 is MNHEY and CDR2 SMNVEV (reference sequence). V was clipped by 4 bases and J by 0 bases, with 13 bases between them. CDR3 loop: CASSSRTGISGANVLTF. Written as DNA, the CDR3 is TGTGCCAGCAGTTCTAGGACTGGCATCTCTGGGGCCAACGTCCTGACTTTC.